Listed below are T cell receptor beta chains from one sample, sequenced in a study of beta chain features in type 1 diabetes. Using immunoSEQ multiplex PCR, the repertoire was profiled, and TCRdb retains in-frame clones only, with some absent. The data show some 350,000 clones, approximately 13% seen once. The sample consisted of naive CD4+ T cells from blood. The receptors were gathered from a woman between 18 and 30 years old with type 1 diabetes. CDR3s include the opening cysteine and the closing phenylalanine or tryptophan. The D gene is left open where the match is weak. The size of a clone is reported for some rows only, either as once, few or many, or as a class for expanded clones.

clone_size,j_call,d_call,v_call,cdr3_aa,cdr3_nt
.,TRBJ1-1,TRBD1,TRBV5-4,CASSLVSGGTEAFF,TGTGCCAGCAGCTTGGTGTCAGGGGGCACTGAAGCTTTCTTT
.,TRBJ2-7,.,TRBV27,CASSGNGLQEYEQYF,TGTGCCAGCAGCGGGAACGGACTCCAGGAGTACGAGCAGTACTTC
few,TRBJ2-2,TRBD1,TRBV7-2,CASSLGGQGRVRELFF,TGTGCCAGCAGCTTAGGGGGACAGGGAAGAGTCCGGGAGCTGTTTTTT
.,TRBJ1-2,TRBD1,TRBV18,CASSPNRGNIDYGYTF,TGTGCCAGCTCACCAAACAGGGGAAATATCGACTATGGCTACACCTTC
.,TRBJ2-7,.,TRBV7-2,CASSLASQGPYEQYF,TGTGCCAGCAGCTTAGCGAGCCAGGGCCCCTACGAGCAGTACTTC
.,TRBJ2-4,.,TRBV5-4,CASSSGPSTNIQYF,TGTGCCAGCAGCTCTGGGCCATCCACCAACATTCAGTACTTC
.,TRBJ2-1,.,TRBV9,CASSVGPQGDEQFF,TGTGCCAGCAGCGTAGGACCCCAGGGCGATGAGCAGTTCTTC
few,TRBJ2-7,TRBD1,TRBV5-1,CASSKGQDGEQYF,TGCGCCAGCAGCAAGGGACAGGATGGAGAGCAGTACTTC
.,TRBJ1-2,.,TRBV29-1,CSDTVYGYTF,TGCAGCGATACAGTCTATGGCTACACCTTC
few,TRBJ2-5,.,TRBV6-1,CASSLDAETQYF,TGTGCCAGCAGTCTAGATGCGGAGACCCAGTACTTC
.,TRBJ2-2,.,TRBV7-9,CASSPRTTDGELFF,TGTGCCAGCAGCCCCCGGACTACGGACGGGGAGCTGTTTTTT
.,TRBJ2-5,TRBD2,TRBV19,CASSMGASGIAETQYF,TGTGCCAGTAGTATGGGAGCTAGCGGGATTGCAGAGACCCAGTACTTC
.,TRBJ2-1,TRBD2,TRBV30,CAWSPPTSGFHNEQFF,TGTGCCTGGAGCCCCCCCACTAGCGGGTTCCACAATGAGCAGTTCTTC
.,TRBJ1-5,TRBD1,TRBV7-9,CASSLDYRGRTQPQHF,TGTGCCAGCAGCTTAGATTACAGGGGGCGGACTCAGCCCCAGCATTTT
.,TRBJ1-1,.,TRBV10-3,CAIRPRADGVVEAFF,TGTGCCATCCGACCCCGGGCCGACGGGGTTGTCGAAGCTTTCTTT
few,TRBJ2-6,.,TRBV19,CASRVPGANVLTF,TGTGCCAGCAGGGTACCTGGGGCCAACGTCCTGACTTTC
.,TRBJ2-5,.,TRBV6-5,CASRLQETQYF,TGTGCCAGCAGACTCCAAGAGACCCAGTACTTC
.,TRBJ2-2,TRBD2,TRBV27,CASLLAVNTGELFF,TGTGCCAGTTTACTAGCGGTTAACACCGGGGAGCTGTTTTTT
.,TRBJ2-4,TRBD2,TRBV29-1,CSVVDFTSGSSVNIQYF,TGCAGCGTTGTGGACTTTACTAGCGGGAGCTCGGTAAACATTCAGTACTTC
.,TRBJ1-3,.,TRBV15,CATSRDIGGNTIYF,TGTGCCACCAGCAGAGATATCGGTGGAAACACCATATATTTT
few,TRBJ2-1,.,TRBV6-6,CASSYGAYNEQFF,TGTGCCAGCAGTTATGGTGCGTACAATGAGCAGTTCTTC
few,TRBJ2-1,.,TRBV18,CASSTQNQDNEQFF,TGTGCCAGCTCGACACAAAATCAGGACAATGAGCAGTTCTTC
.,TRBJ2-7,.,TRBV25-1,CASSEPGNRYEQYF,TGTGCCAGCAGTGAACCAGGGAATCGCTACGAGCAGTACTTC
.,TRBJ2-2,TRBD2,TRBV11-3,CASSRGTSGNIPGELFF,TGTGCCAGCTCCCGGGGGACTAGCGGGAATATCCCCGGGGAGCTGTTTTTT
few,TRBJ2-5,TRBD2,TRBV5-1,CASSLDGSREVTQYF,TGCGCCAGCAGCTTGGATGGGTCGCGGGAGGTGACCCAGTACTTC
.,TRBJ2-1,.,TRBV15,CATSRATGGLNEQFF,TGTGCCACCAGCAGAGCAACCGGGGGGCTGAATGAGCAGTTCTTC
few,TRBJ2-1,.,TRBV7-3,CASRFSSGSYNEQFF,TGTGCCAGCAGATTCAGTAGCGGATCCTACAATGAGCAGTTCTTC
few,TRBJ2-1,TRBD2,TRBV19,CASSNLAGAYNEQFF,TGTGCCAGTAGTAATCTAGCGGGAGCCTACAATGAGCAGTTCTTC
.,TRBJ2-1,.,TRBV28,CASSQTGSYNEQFF,TGTGCCAGCAGTCAGACAGGTTCCTACAATGAGCAGTTCTTC
.,TRBJ2-3,TRBD1,TRBV12-5,CASGTTGGDTQYF,TGTGCTAGTGGGACGACAGGGGGAGATACGCAGTATTTT
few,TRBJ1-2,.,TRBV6-5,CASSSTDRFYGYTF,TGTGCCAGCAGCTCTACCGACAGGTTCTATGGCTACACCTTC
few,TRBJ1-1,.,TRBV7-9,CASRVVWGETEAFF,TGTGCCAGCAGGGTAGTCTGGGGGGAGACTGAAGCTTTCTTT
few,TRBJ2-3,TRBD1,TRBV28,CAVVRTGGSTDTQYF,TGTGCCGTGGTTAGGACAGGGGGCAGCACAGATACGCAGTATTTT
.,TRBJ2-3,.,TRBV30,CAWSPSDTQYF,TGTGCCTGGAGTCCCTCAGATACGCAGTATTTT
.,TRBJ2-5,.,TRBV5-1,CASSSQGPPQETQYF,TGCGCCAGCAGCTCGCAGGGTCCCCCTCAAGAGACCCAGTACTTC
.,TRBJ2-5,.,TRBV20-1,CSALRRETQYF,TGCAGTGCTCTCCGTCGGGAGACCCAGTACTTC
.,TRBJ2-1,TRBD2,TRBV5-1,CASSQKLADSGNEQFF,TGCGCCAGCAGCCAAAAACTAGCGGATTCGGGAAATGAGCAGTTCTTC
.,TRBJ2-1,TRBD2,TRBV29-1,CSTPLASGNHNEQFF,TGCAGCACCCCCCTAGCTAGCGGGAACCACAATGAGCAGTTCTTC
.,TRBJ1-2,TRBD1,TRBV27,CASSPDRGRNYGYTF,TGTGCCAGCAGTCCAGACAGGGGGAGGAACTATGGCTACACCTTC
.,TRBJ1-4,.,TRBV5-1,CASSLQGHNEKLFF,TGCGCCAGCAGCTTGCAGGGCCATAATGAAAAACTGTTTTTT